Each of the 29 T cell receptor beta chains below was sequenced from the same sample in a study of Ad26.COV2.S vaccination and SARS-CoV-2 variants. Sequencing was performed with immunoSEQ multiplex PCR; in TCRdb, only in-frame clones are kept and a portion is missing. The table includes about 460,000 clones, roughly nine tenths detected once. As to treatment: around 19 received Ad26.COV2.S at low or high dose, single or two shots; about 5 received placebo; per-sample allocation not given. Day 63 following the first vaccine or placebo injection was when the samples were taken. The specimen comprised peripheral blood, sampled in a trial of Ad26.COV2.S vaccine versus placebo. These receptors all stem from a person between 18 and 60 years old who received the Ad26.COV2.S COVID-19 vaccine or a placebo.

CDR3 bases: TGCAGCGTGGGGGGGACACTATCCTACGAGCAGTACTTC. This encodes CSVGGTLSYEQYF. The gene calls are TRBV29-1 and TRBJ2-7; TRBD2 might be the D (7 bases). Germline CDR1 reads SQVTM; CDR2 reads ANQGSEA. Trimming removed 6 bases from V and 1 base from J, with 13 bases in between. The CDR3 contains 13 residues.

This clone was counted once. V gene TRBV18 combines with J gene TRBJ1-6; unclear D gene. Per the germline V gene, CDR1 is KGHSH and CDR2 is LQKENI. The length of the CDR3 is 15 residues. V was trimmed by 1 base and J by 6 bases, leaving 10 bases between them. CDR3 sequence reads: CASSPQFTVNSPLHF. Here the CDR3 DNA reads TGTGCCAGCTCACCACAGTTCACAGTTAATTCACCCCTCCACTTT.

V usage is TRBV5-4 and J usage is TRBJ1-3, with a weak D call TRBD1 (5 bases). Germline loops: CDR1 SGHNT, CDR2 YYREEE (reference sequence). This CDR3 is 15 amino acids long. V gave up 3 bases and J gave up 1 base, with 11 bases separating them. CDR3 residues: CASSSPGSSGNTIYF. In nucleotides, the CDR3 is TGTGCCAGCAGCTCTCCAGGGTCTTCTGGAAACACCATATATTTT.

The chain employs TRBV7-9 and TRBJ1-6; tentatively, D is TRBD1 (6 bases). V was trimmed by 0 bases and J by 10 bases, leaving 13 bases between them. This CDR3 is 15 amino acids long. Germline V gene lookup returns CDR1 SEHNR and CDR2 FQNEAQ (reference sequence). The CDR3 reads CASSLAGGLGSPLHF. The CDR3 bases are TGTGCCAGCAGCTTAGCGGGGGGGCTGGGGTCACCCCTCCACTTT.

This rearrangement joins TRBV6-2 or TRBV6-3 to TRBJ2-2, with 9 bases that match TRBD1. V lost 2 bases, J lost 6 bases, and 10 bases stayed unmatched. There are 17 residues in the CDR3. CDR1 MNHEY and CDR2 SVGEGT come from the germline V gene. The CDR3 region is CASSYPGTGRDPGELFF. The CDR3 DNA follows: TGTGCCAGCAGTTACCCGGGGACAGGGAGGGACCCCGGGGAGCTGTTTTTT.

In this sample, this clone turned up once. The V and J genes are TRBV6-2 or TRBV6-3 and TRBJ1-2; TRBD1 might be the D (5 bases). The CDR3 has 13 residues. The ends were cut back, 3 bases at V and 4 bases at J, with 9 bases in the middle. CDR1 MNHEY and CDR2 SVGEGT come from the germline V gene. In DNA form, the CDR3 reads TGTGCCAGCAGTTATGGGGCTAGCTATGGCTACACCTTC. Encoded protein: CASSYGASYGYTF.

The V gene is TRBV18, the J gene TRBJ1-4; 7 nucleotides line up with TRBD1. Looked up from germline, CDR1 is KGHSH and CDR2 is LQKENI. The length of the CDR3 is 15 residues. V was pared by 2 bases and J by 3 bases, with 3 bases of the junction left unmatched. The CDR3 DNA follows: TGTGCCAGCTCACCAGGCAGGGGGTCTAATGAAAAACTGTTTTTT. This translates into CASSPGRGSNEKLFF. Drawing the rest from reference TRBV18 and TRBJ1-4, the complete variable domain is NAGVMQNPRHLVRRRGQEARLRCSPMKGHSHVYWYRQLPEEGLKFMVYLQKENIIDESGMPKERFSAEFPKEGPSILRIQQVVRGDSAAYFCASSPGRGSNEKLFFGSGTQLSVL.

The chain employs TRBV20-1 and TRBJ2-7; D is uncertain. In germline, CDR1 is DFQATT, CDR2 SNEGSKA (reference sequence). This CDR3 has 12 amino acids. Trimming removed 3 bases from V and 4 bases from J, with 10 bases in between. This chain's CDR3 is CSASIPSYEQYF. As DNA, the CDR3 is TGCAGTGCTAGTATTCCGTCGTACGAGCAGTACTTC.

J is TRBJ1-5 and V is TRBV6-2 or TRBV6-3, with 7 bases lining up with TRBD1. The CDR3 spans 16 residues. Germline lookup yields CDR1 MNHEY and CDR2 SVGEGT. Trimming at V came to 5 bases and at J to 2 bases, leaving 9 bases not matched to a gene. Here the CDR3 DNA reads TGTGCCAGCAGTCCGCTAAGGACAGGCGGCAATCAGCCCCAGCATTTT. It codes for CASSPLRTGGNQPQHF.

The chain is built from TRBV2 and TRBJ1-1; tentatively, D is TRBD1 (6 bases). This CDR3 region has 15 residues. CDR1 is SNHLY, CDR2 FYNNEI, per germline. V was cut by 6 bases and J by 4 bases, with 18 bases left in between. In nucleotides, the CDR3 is TGTGCCAGCAGCGCCGAGACAGGTTGGGGCACTGAAGCTTTCTTT. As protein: CASSAETGWGTEAFF.

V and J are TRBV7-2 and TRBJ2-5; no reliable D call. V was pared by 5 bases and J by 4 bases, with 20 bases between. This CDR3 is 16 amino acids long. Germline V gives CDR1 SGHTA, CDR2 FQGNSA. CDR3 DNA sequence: TGTGCCAGCAGCCCTGTTGGTGTAGGTACTCGAGAGACCCAGTACTTC. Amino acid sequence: CASSPVGVGTRETQYF.

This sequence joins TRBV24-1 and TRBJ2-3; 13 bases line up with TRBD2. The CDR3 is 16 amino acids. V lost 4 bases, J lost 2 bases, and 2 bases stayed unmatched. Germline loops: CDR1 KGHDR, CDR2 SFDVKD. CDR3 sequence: CATSDGTSGTTDTQYF. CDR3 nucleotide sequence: TGTGCCACCAGTGACGGGACTAGCGGGACCACAGATACGCAGTATTTT.

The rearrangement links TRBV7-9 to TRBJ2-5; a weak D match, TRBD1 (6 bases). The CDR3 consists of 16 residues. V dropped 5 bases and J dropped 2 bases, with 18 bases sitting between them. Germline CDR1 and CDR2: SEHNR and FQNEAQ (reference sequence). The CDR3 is CASSPLWGQEQETQYF. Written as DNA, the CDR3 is TGTGCCAGCAGCCCCCTGTGGGGGCAGGAACAAGAGACCCAGTACTTC.

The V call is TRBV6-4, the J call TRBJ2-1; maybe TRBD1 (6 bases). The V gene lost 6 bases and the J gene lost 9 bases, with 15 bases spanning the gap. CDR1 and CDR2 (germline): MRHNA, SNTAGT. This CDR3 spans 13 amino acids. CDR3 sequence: CASSSGPQGEQFF. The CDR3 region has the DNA TGTGCCAGCAGCTCGGGACCACAGGGTGAGCAGTTCTTC.

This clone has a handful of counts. The CDR3 loop reads CASSYSRGSFYEQYF. The CDR3 DNA reads as TGTGCCAGCAGTTACTCCCGGGGTTCGTTCTACGAGCAGTACTTC. The rearrangement joins TRBV6-5 to TRBJ2-7; TRBD2 is a possible D gene (5 bases). The germline gives CDR1 MNHEY, CDR2 SVGAGI. V was cut by 0 bases and J by 3 bases, with 12 bases left in between. The CDR3 loop spans 15 amino acids.

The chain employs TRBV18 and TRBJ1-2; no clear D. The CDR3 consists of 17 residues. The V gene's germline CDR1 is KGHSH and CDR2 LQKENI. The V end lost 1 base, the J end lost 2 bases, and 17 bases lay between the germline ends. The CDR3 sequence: CASSPQAHKNNNYGYTF. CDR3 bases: TGTGCCAGCTCACCACAAGCACATAAAAACAACAACTATGGCTACACCTTC.

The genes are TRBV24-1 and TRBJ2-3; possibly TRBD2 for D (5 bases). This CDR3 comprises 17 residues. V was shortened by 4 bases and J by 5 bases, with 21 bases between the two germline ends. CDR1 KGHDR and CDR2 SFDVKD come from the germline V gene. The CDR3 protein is CATSDRQLVAVQDTQYF. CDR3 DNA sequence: TGTGCCACCAGTGACCGTCAACTAGTGGCGGTTCAAGATACGCAGTATTTT.

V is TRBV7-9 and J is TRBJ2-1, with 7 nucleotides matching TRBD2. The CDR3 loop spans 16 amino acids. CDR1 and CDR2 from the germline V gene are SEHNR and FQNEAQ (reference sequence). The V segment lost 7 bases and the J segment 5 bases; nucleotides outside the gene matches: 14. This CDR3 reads CASTLRERLADNEQFF. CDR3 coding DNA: TGTGCCAGCACCCTAAGGGAGAGACTAGCTGACAATGAGCAGTTCTTC.

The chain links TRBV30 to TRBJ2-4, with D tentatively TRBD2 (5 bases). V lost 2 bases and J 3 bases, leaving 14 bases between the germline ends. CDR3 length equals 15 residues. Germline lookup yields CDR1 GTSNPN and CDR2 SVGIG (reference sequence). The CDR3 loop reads CAWSSGSGFKNIQYF. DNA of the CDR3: TGTGCCTGGAGTTCCGGCTCGGGGTTCAAAAACATTCAGTACTTC.

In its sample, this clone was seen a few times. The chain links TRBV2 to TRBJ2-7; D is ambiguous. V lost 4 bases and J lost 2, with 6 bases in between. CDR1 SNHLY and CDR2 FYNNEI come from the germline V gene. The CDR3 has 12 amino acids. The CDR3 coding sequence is TGTGCCAGCAGTGGAGATACCTACGAGCAGTACTTC. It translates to CASSGDTYEQYF. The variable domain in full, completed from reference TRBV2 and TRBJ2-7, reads EPEVTQTPSHQVTQMGQEVILRCVPISNHLYFYWYRQILGQKVEFLVSFYNNEISEKSEIFDDQFSVERPDGSNFTLKIRSTKLEDSAMYFCASSGDTYEQYFGPGTRLTVT.

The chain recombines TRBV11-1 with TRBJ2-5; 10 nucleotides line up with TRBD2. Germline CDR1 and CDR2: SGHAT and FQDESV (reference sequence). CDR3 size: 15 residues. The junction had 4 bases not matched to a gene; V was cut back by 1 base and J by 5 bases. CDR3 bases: TGTGCCAGCAGCTTAGTTAGCGGGGGGCTGGAGACCCAGTACTTC. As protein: CASSLVSGGLETQYF.

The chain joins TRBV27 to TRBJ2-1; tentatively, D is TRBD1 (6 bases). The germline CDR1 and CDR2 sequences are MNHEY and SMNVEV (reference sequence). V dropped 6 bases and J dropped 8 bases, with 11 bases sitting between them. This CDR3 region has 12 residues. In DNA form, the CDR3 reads TGTGCCAGCAGCGAAGGGGGTCATGAGCAGTTCTTC. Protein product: CASSEGGHEQFF.

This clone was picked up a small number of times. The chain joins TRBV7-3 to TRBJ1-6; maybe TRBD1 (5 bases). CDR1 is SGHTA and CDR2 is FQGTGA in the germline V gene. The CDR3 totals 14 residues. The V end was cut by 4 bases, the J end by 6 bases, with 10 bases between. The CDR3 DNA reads TGTGCCAGCAGCTACGGGGCATTTAATTCACCCCTCCACTTT. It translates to CASSYGAFNSPLHF. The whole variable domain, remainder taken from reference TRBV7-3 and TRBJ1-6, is GAGVSQTPSNKVTEKGKYVELRCDPISGHTALYWYRQSLGQGPEFLIYFQGTGAADDSGLPNDRFFAVRPEGSVSTLKIQRTERGDSAVYLCASSYGAFNSPLHFGNGTRLTVT.

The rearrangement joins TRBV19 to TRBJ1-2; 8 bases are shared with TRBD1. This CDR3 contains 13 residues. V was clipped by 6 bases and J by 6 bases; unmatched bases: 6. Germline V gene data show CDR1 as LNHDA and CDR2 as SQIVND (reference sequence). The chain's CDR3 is CASSDRGGDGYTF. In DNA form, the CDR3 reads TGTGCCAGTAGCGACAGGGGTGGGGATGGCTACACCTTC.

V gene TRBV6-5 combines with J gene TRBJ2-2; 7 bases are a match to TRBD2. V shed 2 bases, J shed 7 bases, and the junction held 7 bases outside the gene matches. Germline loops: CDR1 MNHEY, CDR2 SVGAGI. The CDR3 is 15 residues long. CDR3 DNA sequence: TGTGCCAGCAGTTACCCTGAGCGGGGTCGCGGGGAGCTGTTTTTT. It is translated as CASSYPERGRGELFF.

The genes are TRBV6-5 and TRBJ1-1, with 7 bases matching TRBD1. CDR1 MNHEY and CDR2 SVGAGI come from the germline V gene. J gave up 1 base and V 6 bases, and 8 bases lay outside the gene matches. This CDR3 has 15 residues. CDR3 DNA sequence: TGTGCCAGCAGCGTCAGGGGGACCGGGAACACTGAAGCTTTCTTT. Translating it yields CASSVRGTGNTEAFF.

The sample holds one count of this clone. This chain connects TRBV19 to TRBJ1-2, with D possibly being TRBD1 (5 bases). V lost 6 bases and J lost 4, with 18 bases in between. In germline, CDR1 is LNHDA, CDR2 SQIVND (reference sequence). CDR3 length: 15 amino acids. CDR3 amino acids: CASSNGQTGGYGYTF. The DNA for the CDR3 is TGTGCCAGTAGCAACGGGCAGACCGGGGGCTATGGCTACACCTTC.

The CDR3 loop reads CASRTSTQETQYF. CDR3 nucleotides: TGCGCCAGCAGAACTAGCACCCAAGAGACCCAGTACTTC. This chain links TRBV5-1 with TRBJ2-5; TRBD2 is a possible D gene (6 bases). V lost 5 bases and J 1 base, leaving 9 bases between the germline ends. The CDR3 runs 13 residues. From germline, CDR1 is SGHRS and CDR2 YFSETQ.

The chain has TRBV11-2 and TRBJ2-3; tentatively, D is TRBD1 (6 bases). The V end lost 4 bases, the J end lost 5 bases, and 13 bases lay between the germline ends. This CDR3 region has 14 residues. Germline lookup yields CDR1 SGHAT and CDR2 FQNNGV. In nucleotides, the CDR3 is TGTGCCAGCAGCTCTACACAGGGTATAGATACGCAGTATTTT. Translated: CASSSTQGIDTQYF.